The 25 T cell receptor beta chains listed next were all sequenced from one sample in a study of blood T cell repertoires in COVID-19. Assay: immunoSEQ multiplex PCR; the TCRdb copy retains only in-frame clones and omits some. This table holds approximately 170,000 clones, 85% to 90% found once. The sequenced sample consisted of peripheral blood. These receptors were collected from a woman aged 70-85 years with acute or convalescent COVID-19.

The rearrangement links TRBV4-2 to TRBJ1-3; no clear D gene. The CDR3 runs to 14 residues. Germline V gives CDR1 LGHNA, CDR2 YNFKEQ. Trimming removed 0 bases at V and 3 bases at J, with 6 bases between. This chain's CDR3 is CASSQDSSGNTIYF. In DNA form, the CDR3 reads TGTGCCAGCAGCCAAGATTCGAGTGGAAACACCATATATTTT.

The rearrangement uses TRBV6-6 and TRBJ1-5, with 7 bases aligning to TRBD1. CDR3 size: 15 residues. V lost 8 bases, J lost 0 bases, and 7 bases stayed unmatched. Per germline, CDR1 MNHNY and CDR2 SVGAGI (reference sequence). The CDR3 DNA reads as TGTGCCAGCTACCGCGGGACAGCTAGCAATCAGCCCCAGCATTTT. Protein: CASYRGTASNQPQHF.

This rearrangement joins TRBV6-6 to TRBJ2-1, with D possibly TRBD2 on 6 matching bases. Germline V gene sequence: CDR1 MNHNY, CDR2 SVGAGI (reference sequence). CDR3 length equals 21 residues. Trimming pared 5 bases from V and 0 bases from J, leaving 29 bases between. In DNA, the CDR3 is TGTGCCAGCAGTCCCATGCTTCGGACACCCCTCCTGACTAGCTCCTACAATGAGCAGTTCTTC. Protein: CASSPMLRTPLLTSSYNEQFF.

This clone was counted between two and nine times. The V and J genes are TRBV5-6 and TRBJ2-2, with D unresolved. The germline V and J ends were trimmed by 0 bases and 3 bases, with 6 bases remaining between them. This CDR3 comprises 14 residues. Per the germline V gene, CDR1 is SGHDT and CDR2 is YYEEEE. CDR3 sequence: CASSLDTDTGELFF. CDR3 DNA sequence: TGTGCCAGCAGCTTGGATACAGACACCGGGGAGCTGTTTTTT.

The V and J genes are TRBV6-2 or TRBV6-3 and TRBJ1-1; D not resolved. The CDR3 is made up of 14 amino acids. The germline CDR1 and CDR2 sequences are MNHEY and SVGEGT. The V and J ends lost 4 bases and 0 bases respectively, with 9 bases between them. For the CDR3, the DNA is TGTGCCAGCAGTTGGGCCGAGATGAACACTGAAGCTTTCTTT. Protein: CASSWAEMNTEAFF.

On this clone itself: Other DNA sequences in this sample translate to the same CDR3. In DNA form, the CDR3 reads TGTGCCAGCAGTCTGACAGAGAACACTGAAGCTTTCTTT. It specifies CASSLTENTEAFF. The V and J genes are TRBV12-3 or TRBV12-4 and TRBJ1-1, with D perhaps matching TRBD1 (5 bases). There are 13 residues in the CDR3. The ends were cut back, 5 bases at V and 1 base at J, with 8 bases in the middle.

This chain's CDR3 is CASSRGQGASNQPQHF. For the CDR3, the DNA is TGTGCCAGCAGCAGGGGACAGGGGGCGAGCAATCAGCCCCAGCATTTT. The V call is TRBV5-8, the J call TRBJ1-5, with 12 bases fitting TRBD1. This CDR3 comprises 16 residues. After removal of 4 bases from V and 1 base from J, the junction contained 3 bases not matched to a gene. Germline values: CDR1 SGHTS, CDR2 YDEGEE.

The V call is TRBV4-2, the J call TRBJ1-6; 10 nucleotides line up with TRBD1. CDR3 size: 19 residues. Per the germline V gene, CDR1 is LGHNA and CDR2 is YNFKEQ. V lost 4 bases, J lost 7 bases, and 16 bases stayed unmatched. The CDR3 DNA reads TGTGCCAGCAGCCGCACCGGGACAGGGGCGAACGGTCCGAATTCACCCCTCCACTTT. Its translation: CASSRTGTGANGPNSPLHF.

J is TRBJ1-5 and V is TRBV19; D might be TRBD1 (5 bases). The CDR3 consists of 13 residues. Between the trimmed V and J ends, which lost 5 bases and 6 bases, there was a span of 11 bases. Germline V gene sequence: CDR1 LNHDA, CDR2 SQIVND (reference sequence). The CDR3 DNA is TGTGCCAGTAGTCCCGGGGGGGTTCAGCCCCAGCATTTT. Protein sequence: CASSPGGVQPQHF.

The chain has TRBV7-9 and TRBJ1-4; D is ambiguous. Per germline, CDR1 SEHNR and CDR2 FQNEAQ (reference sequence). The germline V and J ends were trimmed by 3 bases and 1 base, with 12 bases remaining between them. This CDR3 region has 16 residues. This CDR3 is CASSLENLRTNEKLFF. DNA of the CDR3: TGTGCCAGCAGCTTGGAGAACTTGAGAACTAATGAAAAACTGTTTTTT.

V usage is TRBV7-6 and J usage is TRBJ2-1; D gene uncertain. Trimming stripped 2 bases from V and 7 bases from J, with 18 bases between. Germline-derived CDR1 and CDR2 are SGHVS and FNYEAQ. The CDR3 consists of 16 residues. CDR3 region: CASSLIWSRSRNEQFF. The CDR3 bases are TGTGCCAGCAGCTTAATATGGTCTAGGTCGAGAAATGAGCAGTTCTTC.

This clone was counted a single time. The chain links TRBV6-2 or TRBV6-3 to TRBJ2-1, with 12 bases fitting TRBD2. The germline CDR1 and CDR2 sequences are MNHEY and SVGEGT. The length of the CDR3 is 16 residues. V dropped 2 bases and J dropped 5; count of bases not matched to a gene: 4. In DNA form, the CDR3 reads TGTGCCAGCAGTTACAATCGACTAGCGGGAGACAATGAGCAGTTCTTC. This translates into CASSYNRLAGDNEQFF.

The V and J genes are TRBV28 and TRBJ2-7; D may be TRBD1 (5 bases). The germline V gene encodes CDR1 MDHEN and CDR2 SYDVKM. This CDR3 has 16 amino acids. With 3 bases removed from V and 1 base from J, the gap between germline ends came to 16 bases. CDR3 amino acids: CASSLEGVTGSYEQYF. The CDR3 nucleotides read TGTGCCAGCAGTTTGGAAGGGGTTACAGGATCCTACGAGCAGTACTTC.

The J gene is TRBJ1-1, the V gene TRBV3-1 (or the pseudogene TRBV3-2); TRBD1 agrees at 9 bases. Germline trimming cut 1 base from V and 4 bases from J; bases unmatched to any gene: 7. CDR1 is LGHDT, CDR2 YNNKEL, per germline (reference sequence). The CDR3 covers 16 residues. The DNA for the CDR3 is TGTGCCAGCAGCCAAGCCCTGGGACAGGGAAGCACTGAAGCTTTCTTT. Its translation: CASSQALGQGSTEAFF.

The chain recombines TRBV28 with TRBJ2-1; 7 bases map to TRBD2. The CDR3 runs 16 residues. CDR1 is MDHEN and CDR2 is SYDVKM in the germline V gene. V was clipped by 0 bases and J by 9 bases; unmatched bases: 11. CDR3 nucleotide sequence: TGTGCCAGCAGTTTATGGACTAGCCCCAGCTCAGGTGAGCAGTTCTTC. This translates into CASSLWTSPSSGEQFF. The full variable domain, completed using reference TRBV28 and TRBJ2-1, is DVKVTQSSRYLVKRTGEKVFLECVQDMDHENMFWYRQDPGLGLRLIYFSYDVKMKEKGDIPEGYSVSREKKERFSLILESASTNQTSMYLCASSLWTSPSSGEQFFGPGTRLTVL.

J is TRBJ1-2 and V is TRBV5-6, with 9 bases matching TRBD1. With 2 bases clipped from V and 6 bases from J, the junction kept 8 bases outside the gene matches. From germline, CDR1 is SGHDT and CDR2 YYEEEE. There are 15 residues in the CDR3. This CDR3 is CASSFDRGTVNGYTF. Written as DNA, the CDR3 is TGTGCCAGCAGCTTCGACAGGGGGACTGTAAATGGCTACACCTTC.

This chain links TRBV29-1 with TRBJ1-1; 7 bases map to TRBD1. The germline V gene has CDR1 SQVTM and CDR2 ANQGSEA. V shed 6 bases, J shed 1 base, and the junction held 8 bases outside the gene matches. The CDR3 sequence is 14 residues long. CDR3 region: CSVAPGQQNTEAFF. The CDR3 coding sequence is TGCAGCGTCGCGCCGGGACAGCAGAACACTGAAGCTTTCTTT.

Written as DNA, the CDR3 is TGCGCCAGCAGCCAAGAGTCAACAGTGATCTATGGCTACACCTTC. Translation: CASSQESTVIYGYTF. The chain uses TRBV4-1 and TRBJ1-2; D is ambiguous. Germline V gene lookup returns CDR1 MGHRA and CDR2 YSYEKL. Trimming took 0 bases from V and 4 from J, leaving 12 bases between them. The CDR3 is 15 residues long.

This clone was recorded only once. This chain joins TRBV5-1 and TRBJ1-1; the D gene is possibly TRBD1 (5 bases). V lost 0 bases, J lost 1 base, and 10 bases lay in between. Germline CDR1 SGHRS, CDR2 YFSETQ. CDR3 length: 15 amino acids. The CDR3 here is CASSLAGGWNTEAFF. CDR3 sequence (DNA): TGCGCCAGCAGCTTGGCCGGGGGATGGAACACTGAAGCTTTCTTT.

The gene calls are TRBV7-2 and TRBJ2-7; D is perhaps TRBD1 (5 bases). Germline loops: CDR1 SGHTA, CDR2 FQGNSA. Trimming stripped 1 base from V and 4 bases from J, with 14 bases between. The CDR3 consists of 15 residues. The CDR3 DNA is TGTGCCAGCAGCTTAGAGGGCAGGGCTGTTTACGAGCAGTACTTC. It codes for CASSLEGRAVYEQYF.

The chain has TRBV19 and TRBJ1-5, with TRBD1 matching over 7 bases. The V and J ends lost 1 base and 6 bases, in that order; junction bases with no gene match: 6. This CDR3 has 15 amino acids. From germline, CDR1 is LNHDA and CDR2 SQIVND (reference sequence). The CDR3 bases are TGTGCCAGTAGTATAGCGGCAGGGGGGACTCAGCCCCAGCATTTT. This encodes CASSIAAGGTQPQHF.

The J gene is TRBJ1-2, the V gene TRBV11-2; 9 nucleotides line up with TRBD1. V was pared by 5 bases and J by 5 bases, with 9 bases of the junction left unmatched. CDR3 length equals 15 residues. Germline CDR1 SGHAT, CDR2 FQNNGV. The CDR3 DNA sequence: TGTGCCAGCAGCGCCTTGACAGGGGGTGGGTATGGCTACACCTTC. Amino acids: CASSALTGGGYGYTF.

The table lists this clone with a few counts. This chain joins TRBV6-1 and TRBJ1-5; D possibly corresponds to TRBD1 (6 bases). This CDR3 region has 16 residues. Between the trimmed V and J ends, which lost 3 bases and 5 bases, there was a span of 17 bases. Germline CDR1 is MNHNS and CDR2 is SASEGT. The CDR3 region has the DNA TGTGCCAGCAGTGAGATACAGGGTGGGTTCGATCAGCCCCAGCATTTT. Protein: CASSEIQGGFDQPQHF.

The chain is built from TRBV27 and TRBJ2-7; 8 positions match TRBD2. Germline values: CDR1 MNHEY, CDR2 SMNVEV (reference sequence). The CDR3 consists of 15 residues. V dropped 6 bases and J dropped 3; count of bases not matched to a gene: 10. The CDR3 nucleotides are TGTGCCAGCAGAGACCGGGCTAGCGGGTTCTACGAGCAGTACTTC. It specifies CASRDRASGFYEQYF.

The chain links TRBV18 to TRBJ1-2, with 8 bases identical to TRBD1. The germline CDR1 and CDR2 sequences are KGHSH and LQKENI. Trimming at V came to 3 bases and at J to 5 bases, leaving 5 bases not matched to a gene. The CDR3 totals 14 residues. CDR3 in amino acids: CASSPGQASYGYTF. CDR3 DNA sequence: TGTGCCAGCTCACCGGGACAGGCGTCGTATGGCTACACCTTC.